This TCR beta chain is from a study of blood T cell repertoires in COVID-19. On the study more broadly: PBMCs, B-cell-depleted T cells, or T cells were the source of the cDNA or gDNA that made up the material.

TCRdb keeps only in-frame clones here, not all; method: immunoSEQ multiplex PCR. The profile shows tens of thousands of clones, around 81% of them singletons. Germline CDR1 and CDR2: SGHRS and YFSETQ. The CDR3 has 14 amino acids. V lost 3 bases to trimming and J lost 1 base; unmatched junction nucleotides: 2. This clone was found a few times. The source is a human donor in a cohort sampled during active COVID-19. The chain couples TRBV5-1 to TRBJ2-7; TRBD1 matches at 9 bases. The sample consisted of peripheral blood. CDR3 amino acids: CASSWTGDSYEQYF. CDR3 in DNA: TGCGCCAGCAGCTGGACAGGGGATTCCTACGAGCAGTACTTC.